This TCR beta chain was identified in a study of cytomegalovirus exposure and HLA in healthy donors listed by TCRdb under 2017. At the level of the whole study: An earlier analysis of approximately 640 of the donors reported about 250 Gb of sequence data and more than 90 million unique TCR beta sequences from 150 million to 200 million T cells. To predict cytomegalovirus infection status, the study combined high-throughput TCR immunosequencing, statistical association of individual TCRs with disease status, and machine learning. Besides the first cohort of 500 to 700 subjects, a separate validation cohort made up of 120 different subjects was used. In a later genetic analysis, genome-wide SNP genotypes for about 65% of the roughly 670 donors were used, and that subset was treated as a discovery cohort. Every repertoire in the discovery cohort had been generated on one and the same sequencing platform. A later analysis re-examined previously published TCR beta repertoires from 600 to 700 donors and added high-resolution HLA genotyping to investigate patterns of TCR occurrence. The number of typed donors differed by locus: roughly 629-640 for A, B, C, DRB1 and DQB1; approximately 540 for DQA1; approximately 610 for DPA1; and around 470 for DPB1. Donor age, sex, ethnicity and CMV serostatus were compiled alongside the repertoire data. The study aimed to test whether cataloging public T cell receptors could reveal signatures of past pathogen exposure. Of the 398 genotyped donors, 80% to 90% were placed in the genetic ancestry cluster associated with self-reported Caucasian donors. Across 398 genotyped donors of the cohort, an average of roughly 250,000 unique TCR beta nucleotide sequences per donor were sequenced, and roughly 18% of those sequences were non-productive. A handful of DR-DQ haplotypes were handled as single units for association and clustering because linkage in the cohort was strong. Using immunosequencing, the study profiled T cell repertoires from about 620 subjects and related those repertoires to cytomegalovirus serostatus. The later analysis used no new phenotypic data to find candidate immune exposures, relying instead on TCR beta sequences and their occurrence across donors. An earlier analysis of about 620 of the donors applied high-throughput TCR beta sequencing to assess whether each TCR beta V gene segment acted as functional or pseudogenic. Approximately 300 gigabases of sequencing data and around 85 million unique TCR sequences made up an early release that covered several hundred HLA-typed donors. HLA typing covered class I and class II loci at four-digit resolution. Beyond this particular receptor, the publication reports: The study listed 164 TCR beta chains as associated with cytomegalovirus. Linkage disequilibrium might explain the correlated functional status among segregating V segments, but an unknown experimental factor could not be excluded. Three of the identified cytomegalovirus-associated TCR beta chains were confirmed in vitro to be specific for cytomegalovirus antigens. Compared with the 666-donor mean, donors in an Asian-associated ancestry cluster had fewer N-insertions in productive TCRs, according to a later genetic analysis. Only TCR beta chains were sequenced in this cohort, and the absence of alpha or paired-chain data limited detectable features. Because counts were too low, seventeen rarely observed V segments, including chromosome 9 orphons, were excluded from the earlier analysis of some 540 of the donors. A later genetic analysis associated a missense DCLRE1C variant with V-gene and J-gene trimming of TCR beta chains, and an independent cohort replicated the association. According to a later analysis, most CMV-associated TCR beta chains appeared to be HLA-restricted, and the HLA associations seemed to be driven largely by CMV exposure. In an earlier analysis of fewer than 750 of the donors, most TCR beta V segments were observed in productive rearrangements about 90% or about 30% of the time, broadly matching IMGT annotations. Because some donors lacked HLA typing at each locus, the association tests relied only on the typed subset. It was suggested by the authors that the approach could potentially be generalized to other disease states and immunological phenotypes. A further reported finding was that TCR beta sequences accurately predicted the HLA-A and HLA-B alleles for most subjects in the first cohort. The classifier was reported to diagnose cytomegalovirus status with high specificity and sensitivity in both the original cohort and the validation cohort. In a later analysis, HLA-associated TCR beta chains were found to be more clonally expanded and to have lower generation probabilities than equally common non-associated chains. According to a later analysis, parvovirus B19, influenza, CMV and Epstein-Barr virus appeared linked to several top co-occurrence clusters. A cluster of highly shared sequence variants was judged likely to be a technical artifact of the sequencing pipeline. The only immune exposure information available for the cohort was CMV serostatus. Strong co-occurrence of HLA alleles, especially DR and DQ, made assigning TCR associations to individual alleles difficult. At a false discovery rate of 0.05, a later analysis linked approximately 18,000 TCR beta sequences to specific HLA alleles. Most TCR sequences were seen in very few donors, while some public TCRs were found in many individuals. Some IMGT-functional V segments, including TRBV6-2 and TRBV6-3, could not be told apart with the 87-base-pair reads, so those segments were excluded. Sequencing depth was assumed to be roughly uniform across donors in the presence/absence analyses, though that assumption may not hold. In a later analysis, the rate of TCR association differed among HLA loci, with DRB1 alleles having the most associated TCRs and HLA-C alleles having the fewest.

The CDR3, from cysteine to phenylalanine, totals 15 residues. Solely the CDR3 DNA is kept, with 45 bases framed from the first base. From the germline V gene (reference sequence), CDR1 is MNHEY and CDR2 is SMNVEV. The library was made by the immunoSEQ multiplex PCR assay. For the multiplex PCR, a mixture combining 60 forward primers for TCR Vbeta segments and 13 reverse primers for TCR Jbeta segments was used. Amplification of the CDR3 region of rearranged TCR beta genes was performed with a multiplex PCR assay on genomic DNA. The amplified TCR beta libraries were sequenced on the Illumina HiSeq System as 87-base-pair reads. The source study handled its data this way. Across the 500 to 850 repertoires, a later analysis counted approximately 83 million unique TCR beta chains, some 11 million of which were shared by at least two donors. Raw reads were error-corrected and collapsed into unique sequences with a nearest-neighbor algorithm that merged closely related sequences to remove PCR and sequencing errors. CDR3 sequences were aligned to IMGT reference sequences to assign V, D and J gene segments. For a sequence to be retained, at least a six-nucleotide match to both a V gene segment and a J gene segment was required. A rearrangement counted as productive if the CDR3 had no stop codons and remained in frame with V and J, and every other rearrangement counted as non-productive. CDR3 was defined according to IMGT convention as the region running from the second conserved V-encoded cysteine to the conserved J-encoded phenylalanine. The earlier analysis of 587 of the donors excluded any sequence lacking an unambiguous match to a single V gene segment. In an earlier analysis of 500 to 750 of the donors, V segments were called functional above 56.7% productive rearrangements and were called segregating when the between-donor standard deviation exceeded 5%. A statistical classification framework was developed to diagnose cytomegalovirus status using the catalog of TCR beta chain sequences. In a later analysis, TCR nucleotide sequences were compared against IMGT/GENE-DB human TR gene sequences so that V and J genes could be assigned. The TCRdist pipeline was used in a later analysis to assign CDR3 sequences and most-parsimonious VDJ recombination scenarios. A later analysis defined each TCR beta chain by its CDR3 amino acid sequence plus V-gene family, and excluded reads lacking a unique V-gene family. As a way to deal with suspected cross-contamination and a sequencing artifact, a later analysis dropped 450 to 600 nucleotide sequences that were highly shared and had low generation probability. In a later analysis, a clonal expansion index was calculated for each public chain from normalized within-repertoire ranks of inferred template counts. Generation probabilities in a later analysis came from a VDJ recombination model fitted to out-of-frame rearrangements, and those results were checked against IGoR. Hypergeometric tests were used in a later analysis to score TCR-TCR, TCR-HLA and TCR-CMV co-occurrence, with a repertoire-size bias correction applied to the TCR pairs. False discovery rates were estimated in a later analysis by permuting HLA or CMV assignments 20 times. In a later analysis, co-occurring TCRs were grouped using DBSCAN, and TCRdist sequence similarity was added for clustering within HLA-allele-positive subsets. For co-occurrence clustering, repertoires with fewer than 30,000 or more than 120,000 public chains were excluded, along with roughly 5 repertoires with anomalous nucleotide sharing. TCRdb provides this immuneACCESS table in a form limited to in-frame rearrangements. Some clones are lacking; in checked studies, under half of them reflect an unresolved V gene, and why the rest are absent is not known. From that table come the V and J calls and clone size; the DNA was used to work out D and trimming. This sample lists roughly 200,000 clones; around 77% were detected once. The ten top clones hold under 2.5% of the sample.

The cohort was made up of approximately 670 healthy bone marrow donors. At the time of sampling, every cohort member was nominally healthy, though immune exposures that went unrecorded were likely present. The donor tested CMV seronegative, placing the donor among the 300 to 450 seronegative members of the cohort. Every donor gave a peripheral blood sample, and the peripheral blood mononuclear cells from that sample were used for TCR beta sequencing. Genomic DNA extraction from the blood cell samples was performed with the Qiagen DNeasy Blood Extraction Kit. This clone appeared once. Its antigen remains undetermined. One end of the junction does not line up with germline, which may come from a read error.

The chain links TRBV27 with TRBJ1-5; 7 bases in the middle match TRBD1. The clonotype was recovered from a man aged 55 to 69 in good health and CMV-seronegative. Sequencing was performed on PBMCs. Here is the DNA: TGTGCCAGCAGTGCTAGGGGGCAGGGTGTCCAGCCCCAGAATTTT. Translated, this gives CASSARGQGVQPQNF.